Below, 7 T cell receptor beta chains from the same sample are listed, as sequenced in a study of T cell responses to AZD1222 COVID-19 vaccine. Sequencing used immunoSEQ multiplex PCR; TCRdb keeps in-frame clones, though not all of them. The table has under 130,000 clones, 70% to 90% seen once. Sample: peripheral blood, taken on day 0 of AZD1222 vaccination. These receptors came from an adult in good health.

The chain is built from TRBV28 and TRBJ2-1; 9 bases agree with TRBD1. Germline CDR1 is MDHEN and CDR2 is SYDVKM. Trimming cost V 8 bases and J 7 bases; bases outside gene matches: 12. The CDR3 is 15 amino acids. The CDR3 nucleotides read TGTGCCAGCCGTAAAGGGACAGGGATCGAAAATGAGCAGTTCTTC. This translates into CASRKGTGIENEQFF.

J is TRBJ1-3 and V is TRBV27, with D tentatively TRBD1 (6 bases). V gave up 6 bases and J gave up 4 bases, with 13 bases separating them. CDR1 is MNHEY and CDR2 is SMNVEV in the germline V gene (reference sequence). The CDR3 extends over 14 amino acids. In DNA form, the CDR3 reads TGTGCCAGCAGGGAAGGGGGATCCGGAAACACCATATATTTT. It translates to CASREGGSGNTIYF.

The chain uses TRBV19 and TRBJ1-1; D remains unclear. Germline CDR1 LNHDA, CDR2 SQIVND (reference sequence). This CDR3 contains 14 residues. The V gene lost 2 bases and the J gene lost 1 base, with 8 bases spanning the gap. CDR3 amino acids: CASSILLPNTEAFF. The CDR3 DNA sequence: TGTGCCAGTAGTATATTGCTCCCGAACACTGAAGCTTTCTTT. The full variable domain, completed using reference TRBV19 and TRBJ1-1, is DGGITQSPKYLFRKEGQNVTLSCEQNLNHDAMYWYRQDPGQGLRLIYYSQIVNDFQKGDIAEGYSVSREKKESFPLTVTSAQKNPTAFYLCASSILLPNTEAFFGQGTRLTVV.

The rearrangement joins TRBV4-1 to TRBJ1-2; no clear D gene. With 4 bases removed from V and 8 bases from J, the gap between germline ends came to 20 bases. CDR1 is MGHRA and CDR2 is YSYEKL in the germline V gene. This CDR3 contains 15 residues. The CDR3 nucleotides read TGCGCCAGCAGCCCTCGAGAGTCCGGGGAGCGGGGCTACACCTTC. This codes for CASSPRESGERGYTF.

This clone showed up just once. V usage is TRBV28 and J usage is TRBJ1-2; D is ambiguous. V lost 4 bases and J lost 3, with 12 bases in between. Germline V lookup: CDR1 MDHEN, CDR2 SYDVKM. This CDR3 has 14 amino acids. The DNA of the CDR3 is TGTGCCAGCAGTTCGCGGACGGATTACTATGGCTACACCTTC. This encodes CASSSRTDYYGYTF.

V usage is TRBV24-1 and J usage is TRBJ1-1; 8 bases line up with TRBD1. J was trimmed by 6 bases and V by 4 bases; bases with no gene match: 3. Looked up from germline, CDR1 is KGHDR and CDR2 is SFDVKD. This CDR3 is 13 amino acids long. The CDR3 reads CATSDRTGSEAFF. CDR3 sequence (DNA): TGTGCCACCAGTGACCGGACAGGGTCTGAAGCTTTCTTT.

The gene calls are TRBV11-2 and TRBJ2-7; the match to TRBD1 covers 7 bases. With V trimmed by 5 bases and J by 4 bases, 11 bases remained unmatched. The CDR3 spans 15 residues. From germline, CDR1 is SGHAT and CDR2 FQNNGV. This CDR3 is CASSLNQGQNYEQYF. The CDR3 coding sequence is TGTGCCAGCAGCCTTAACCAGGGACAGAATTACGAGCAGTACTTC.